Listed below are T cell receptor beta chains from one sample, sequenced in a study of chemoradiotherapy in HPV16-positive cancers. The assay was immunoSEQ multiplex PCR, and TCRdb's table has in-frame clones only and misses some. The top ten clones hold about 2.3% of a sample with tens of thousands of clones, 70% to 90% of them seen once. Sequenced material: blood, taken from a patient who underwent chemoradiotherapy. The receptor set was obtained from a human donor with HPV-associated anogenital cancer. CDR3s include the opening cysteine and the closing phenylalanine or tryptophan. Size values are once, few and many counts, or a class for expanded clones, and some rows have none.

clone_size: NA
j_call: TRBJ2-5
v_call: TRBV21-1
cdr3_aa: CASNHARGGQETQYF

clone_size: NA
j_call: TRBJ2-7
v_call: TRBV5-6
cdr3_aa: CASSPLTSGATYEQYF

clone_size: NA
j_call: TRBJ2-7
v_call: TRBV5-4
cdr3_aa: CASSFTGVNEQYF

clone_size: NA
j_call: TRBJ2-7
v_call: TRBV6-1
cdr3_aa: CASSRDRGSYEQYF

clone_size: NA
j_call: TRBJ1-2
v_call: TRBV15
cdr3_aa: CATSRDPAGYTF

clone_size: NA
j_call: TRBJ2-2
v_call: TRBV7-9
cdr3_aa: CASRPDNTGELFF

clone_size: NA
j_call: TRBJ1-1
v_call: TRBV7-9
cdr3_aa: CASSLLTGANTEAFF

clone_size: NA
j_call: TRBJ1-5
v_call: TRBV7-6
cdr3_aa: CASSRDRGRNQPQHF

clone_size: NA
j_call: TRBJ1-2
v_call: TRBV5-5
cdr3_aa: CASSLGDSPYGYTF

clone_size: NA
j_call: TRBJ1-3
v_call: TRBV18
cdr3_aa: CASSPGTGGYFGNTIYF

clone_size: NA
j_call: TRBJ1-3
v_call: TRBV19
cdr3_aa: CASSLGDPRSGNTIYF

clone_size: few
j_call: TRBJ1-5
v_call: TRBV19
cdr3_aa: CASSIRDSGSQPQHF

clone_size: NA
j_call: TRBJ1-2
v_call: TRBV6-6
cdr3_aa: CASSLRGNGYTF

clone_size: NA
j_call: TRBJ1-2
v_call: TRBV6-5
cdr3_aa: CASSYSWTGGNYGYTF

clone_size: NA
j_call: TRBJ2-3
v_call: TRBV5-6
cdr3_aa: CASSKTGTAITDTQYF

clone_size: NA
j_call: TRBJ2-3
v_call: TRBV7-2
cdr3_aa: CASSLASSRGDTQYF

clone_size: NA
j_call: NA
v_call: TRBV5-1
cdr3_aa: CASGDRGYEQYF

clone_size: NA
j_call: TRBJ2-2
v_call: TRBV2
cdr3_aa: CASSERLVSTGELFF

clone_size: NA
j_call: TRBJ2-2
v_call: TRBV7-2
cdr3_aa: CASSLGQNTGELFF

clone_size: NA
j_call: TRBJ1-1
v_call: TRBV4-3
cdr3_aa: CASSQYPPGQGSEAFF

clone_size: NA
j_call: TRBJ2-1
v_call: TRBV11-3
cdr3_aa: CASSLAPLAGVSYNEQFF